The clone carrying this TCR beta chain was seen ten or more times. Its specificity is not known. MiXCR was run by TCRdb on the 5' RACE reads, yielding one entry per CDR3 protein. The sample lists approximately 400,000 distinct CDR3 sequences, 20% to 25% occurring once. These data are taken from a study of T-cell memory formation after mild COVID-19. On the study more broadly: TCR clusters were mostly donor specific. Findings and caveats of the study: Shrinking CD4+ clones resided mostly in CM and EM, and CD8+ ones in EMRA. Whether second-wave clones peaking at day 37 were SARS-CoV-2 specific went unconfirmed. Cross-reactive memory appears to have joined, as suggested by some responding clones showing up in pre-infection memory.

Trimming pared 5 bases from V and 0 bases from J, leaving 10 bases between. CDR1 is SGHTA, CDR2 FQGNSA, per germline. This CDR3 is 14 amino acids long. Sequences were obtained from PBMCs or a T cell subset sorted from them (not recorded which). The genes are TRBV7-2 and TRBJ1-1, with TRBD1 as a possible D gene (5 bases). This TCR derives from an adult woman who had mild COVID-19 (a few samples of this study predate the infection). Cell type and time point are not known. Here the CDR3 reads CASSPGTVNTEAFF. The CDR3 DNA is TGTGCCAGCAGCCCCGGGACGGTGAACACTGAAGCTTTCTTT.